This TCR beta chain was retrieved from a study of OX40 agonist ivuxolimab in advanced cancers. Regarding the research as a whole: The costimulatory receptor OX40 (CD134) was targeted by ivuxolimab, a fully human IgG2 agonistic monoclonal antibody. Intravenous ivuxolimab was administered to patients every 2 weeks at six dose levels: 0.01, 0.1, 0.3, 1.5, 3 and 10 mg/kg. Of the approximately 50 patients in dose escalation, around 19 had hepatocellular carcinoma, roughly 15 had melanoma, 9 had renal cell carcinoma and 9 had head and neck cancer. In the dose-escalation cohort, roughly 80% of patients were male, and the mean age was approximately 55 years, with a range of about 23 to 90. Prior anti-PD-1, anti-PD-L1 or anti-CTLA-4 therapy was permitted, and checkpoint inhibitors had been received by around 39% of dose-escalation patients. Three dose-escalation patients achieved partial responses, one with hepatocellular carcinoma and two with cutaneous melanoma. The purpose of peripheral TCRbeta sequencing was to test whether ivuxolimab changed TCR sequence diversity and led to clonal T-cell expansion. The paper covers the monotherapy dose-escalation part of the phase I ivuxolimab trial, which included N ≈ 50 patients. General conclusions and limits of the study: Low levels of normalized T-cell clonal expansion were also seen in some patients who did not respond. After ivuxolimab, more expanded clones were found on average in CD8+ T cells than in CD4+ T cells. Which antigens the clonally expanded peripheral T cells were specific for was not determined. At doses of 0.1 to 3.0 mg/kg, clonal expansion of both CD4+ and CD8+ T cells in blood was seen between baseline and week 6. Partial responders in the 0.1-3.0 mg/kg groups had among the lowest normalized peripheral clonal expansion, especially among CD8+ T cells.

Patients with a history of autoimmune disease or receiving systemic immunosuppression were excluded from the trial. Peripheral blood for TCR sequencing was collected from all dose cohorts at baseline, on cycle 4 day 1, and on cycle 7 day 1. Samples came from an open-label, multicenter, first-in-human phase I dose-escalation trial of ivuxolimab. Adults with locally advanced or metastatic melanoma, renal cell, hepatocellular, or head and neck squamous cell carcinoma were enrolled in the trial. CD4+ and CD8+ T cells were sorted separately from peripheral blood before TCR sequencing. From the cysteine up to the phenylalanine, the CDR3 has a length of 15 residues. The entry retains the CDR3 DNA only, 45 bases that are in frame from base 1. V is cut back by 4 bases and J by 8 bases, with 8 bases in the junction unmatched. CDR1 and CDR2 (LGHNA, YNFKEQ) derive from the germline V gene. To note about this clone: What this receptor recognizes is not known. No base qualities exist here, and no much larger clone lies one base off it.

To sequence the TCRbeta CDR3 region, genomic DNA was isolated from the sorted cells. TCRbeta CDR3 regions were sequenced using the immunoSEQ Assay. TCRdb's version of the immuneACCESS table is confined to in-frame rearrangements and falls short of the full clone set. An unresolved V gene accounts for under half of the shortfall where checked; the remainder is of unknown origin. A total of some 42,000 clones appear in this sample, just over 85% of them only once. The top ten hold 20% to 25% of the sample. The sequence links TRBV4-2 to TRBJ2-1; 10 middle bases align to TRBD2. The sequence came from an adult with an advanced solid tumor such as melanoma, head and neck, liver or kidney cancer. The material was CD4+ or CD8+ T cells sorted from blood, obtained in a trial of the OX40 agonist ivuxolimab. The nucleotides are TGTGCCAGCAGCCTATCTAGCGGGGGTTCGGATGAGCAGTTCTTC. This encodes CASSLSSGGSDEQFF.